Shown below are 12 T cell receptor beta chains from a single sample sequenced in a study of immune evolution from preneoplasia to lung adenocarcinoma. Assay used: immunoSEQ multiplex PCR; TCRdb lists only in-frame clones, some missing. The sample gives under 6,000 clones, 60% to 85% of which show up once; more than 9% is in the top ten. Specimen: FFPE minimally invasive lung adenocarcinoma tissue. The source of these receptors is a person aged 55-80 years with lung adenocarcinoma.

The rearrangement uses TRBV2 and TRBJ1-2, with D hard to call. CDR3 length: 12 amino acids. Trimming pared 6 bases from V and 6 bases from J, leaving 11 bases between. Germline V gene data show CDR1 as SNHLY and CDR2 as FYNNEI. The CDR3 coding sequence is TGTGCCAGCAGCGTAAGTTATGATGGCTACACCTTC. Translating it yields CASSVSYDGYTF.

This chain uses TRBV2 with TRBJ1-2; D is possibly TRBD1 (6 bases). In germline, CDR1 is SNHLY, CDR2 FYNNEI. The V end was cut by 6 bases, the J end by 6 bases, with 23 bases between. CDR3 size: 16 residues. The CDR3 nucleotides are TGTGCCAGCAGGGGAGGGACACGCATGAAGAGGAATGGCTACACCTTC. This sequence encodes CASRGGTRMKRNGYTF. Drawing the rest from reference TRBV2 and TRBJ1-2, the complete variable domain is EPEVTQTPSHQVTQMGQEVILRCVPISNHLYFYWYRQILGQKVEFLVSFYNNEISEKSEIFDDQFSVERPDGSNFTLKIRSTKLEDSAMYFCASRGGTRMKRNGYTFGSGTRLTVV.

V and J are TRBV19 and TRBJ2-2, with 12 bases that match TRBD2. V lost 1 base to trimming and J lost 4 bases; unmatched junction nucleotides: 10. The CDR3 totals 19 residues. Germline V gene lookup returns CDR1 LNHDA and CDR2 SQIVND (reference sequence). CDR3 coding DNA: TGTGCCAGTAGTATAGCGAGACTAGCGGGAGTTGTTTTCACCGGGGAGCTGTTTTTT. It specifies CASSIARLAGVVFTGELFF.

The chain links TRBV28 to TRBJ2-7; a possible D gene is TRBD2 (6 bases). Trimming left V 10 bases short and J 2 bases short, with 18 bases between. The germline gives CDR1 MDHEN, CDR2 SYDVKM. This CDR3 comprises 14 residues. The CDR3 loop is CATSDGGETYEQYF. CDR3 sequence (DNA): TGTGCCACCTCGGACGGGGGAGAGACCTACGAGCAGTACTTC.

This clone is termed medium-sized. This chain links TRBV29-1 with TRBJ1-1; 7 bases are a match to TRBD1. With 1 base clipped from V and 4 bases from J, the junction kept 9 bases outside the gene matches. The CDR3 totals 15 residues. The germline V gene has CDR1 SQVTM and CDR2 ANQGSEA. Written as DNA, the CDR3 is TGCAGCGTTGAAGTGGGGGCCAGGGGGGTCACTGAAGCTTTCTTT. Translating it yields CSVEVGARGVTEAFF.

A few counts support this clone. The chain carries TRBV4-2 and TRBJ2-1; 9 bases agree with TRBD2. CDR3 length: 16 residues. V was clipped by 1 base and J by 4 bases; unmatched bases: 5. Germline loops: CDR1 LGHNA, CDR2 YNFKEQ. Here the CDR3 reads CASSQGSGLAYNEQFF. In DNA form, the CDR3 reads TGTGCCAGCAGCCAAGGCTCCGGACTAGCGTACAATGAGCAGTTCTTC.

This chain joins TRBV7-2 and TRBJ2-3; perhaps TRBD2 as D (5 bases). CDR3 size: 16 residues. Germline CDR1 reads SGHTA; CDR2 reads FQGNSA. The V end lost 8 bases, the J end lost 7 bases, and 25 bases lay between the germline ends. CDR3 nucleotides: TGTGCCAGCGCAATAGGCGGGCAGAGCACATCGAATACGCAGTATTTT. It translates to CASAIGGQSTSNTQYF.

V gene TRBV4-1 combines with J gene TRBJ2-1, with 8 positions matching TRBD2. The CDR3 length is 15 residues. Per germline, CDR1 MGHRA and CDR2 YSYEKL. V gave up 1 base and J gave up 10 bases; unmatched junction bases: 9. CDR3 region: CASSQGGGRSQEQFF. The CDR3 DNA reads as TGCGCCAGCAGCCAAGGGGGCGGGAGGTCCCAGGAGCAGTTCTTC.

In its sample, this clone was seen once. This chain uses TRBV27 with TRBJ2-1; 8 bases agree with TRBD1. V lost 2 bases and J lost 16; bases outside the gene matches: 13. CDR1 MNHEY and CDR2 SMNVEV come from the germline V gene (reference sequence). This CDR3 spans 14 amino acids. CDR3 protein: CASSLKDPWTGQFF. The CDR3 DNA sequence: TGTGCCAGCAGTTTAAAGGATCCTTGGACAGGGCAATTCTTC.

The chain uses TRBV30 and TRBJ2-7, with 7 bases aligning to TRBD1. There are 15 residues in the CDR3. Germline-derived CDR1 and CDR2 are GTSNPN and SVGIG (reference sequence). The ends lost 3 bases at V and 2 bases at J; junction bases unmatched: 10. The CDR3 is CAWRDKGGKTYEQYF. The CDR3 nucleotides read TGTGCCTGGAGGGATAAAGGGGGCAAAACCTACGAGCAGTACTTC.

This clone has a handful of counts. The rearrangement uses TRBV19 and TRBJ2-3; TRBD1 is a possible D gene (5 bases). CDR3 size: 15 residues. Germline V gene data show CDR1 as LNHDA and CDR2 as SQIVND (reference sequence). The V end lost 6 bases, the J end lost 3 bases, and 16 bases lay between the germline ends. As DNA, the CDR3 is TGTGCCAGTAGGAAAAGGACAACGGGTACAGATACGCAGTATTTT. Protein: CASRKRTTGTDTQYF.

The chain employs TRBV5-6 and TRBJ1-2, with D hard to call. Deletions cut 3 bases from V and 1 base from J, with 13 bases between. Germline lookup yields CDR1 SGHDT and CDR2 YYEEEE. This CDR3 comprises 15 residues. The CDR3 sequence is CASSSFNSVNYGYTF. The DNA for the CDR3 is TGTGCCAGCAGCTCATTCAATTCAGTTAACTATGGCTACACCTTC.